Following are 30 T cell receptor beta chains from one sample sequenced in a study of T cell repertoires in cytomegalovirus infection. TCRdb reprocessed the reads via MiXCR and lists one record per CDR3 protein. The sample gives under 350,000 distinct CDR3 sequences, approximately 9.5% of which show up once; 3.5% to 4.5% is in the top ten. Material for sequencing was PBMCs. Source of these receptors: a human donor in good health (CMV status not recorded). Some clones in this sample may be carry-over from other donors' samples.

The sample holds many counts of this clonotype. The CDR3 coding sequence is TGTGCCAGCAGAAGCGGGAGAGGGGGGTACGAGCAGTACTTC. Its translation is CASRSGRGGYEQYF. V usage is TRBV2 and J usage is TRBJ2-7, with 8 bases identical to TRBD2. J gave up 4 bases and V 6 bases, and 8 bases lay outside the gene matches. The CDR3 contains 14 residues. Germline loops: CDR1 SNHLY, CDR2 FYNNEI.

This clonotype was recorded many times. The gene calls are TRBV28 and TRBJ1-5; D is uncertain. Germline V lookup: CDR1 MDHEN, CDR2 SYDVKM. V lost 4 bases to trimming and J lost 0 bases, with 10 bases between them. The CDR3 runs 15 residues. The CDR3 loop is CASSSQVDSNQPQHF. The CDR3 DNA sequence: TGTGCCAGCAGTTCGCAGGTCGATAGCAATCAGCCCCAGCATTTT.

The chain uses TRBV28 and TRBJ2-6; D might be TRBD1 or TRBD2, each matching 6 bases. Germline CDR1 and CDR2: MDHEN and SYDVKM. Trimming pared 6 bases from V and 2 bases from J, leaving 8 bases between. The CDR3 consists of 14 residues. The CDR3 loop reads CASRRGAGANVLTF. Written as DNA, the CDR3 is TGTGCCAGCAGAAGGGGGGCTGGGGCCAACGTCCTGACTTTC.

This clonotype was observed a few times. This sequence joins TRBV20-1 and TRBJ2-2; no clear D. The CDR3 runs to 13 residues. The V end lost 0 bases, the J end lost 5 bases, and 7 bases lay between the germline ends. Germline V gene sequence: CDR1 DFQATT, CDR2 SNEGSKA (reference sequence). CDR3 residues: CSARDIGTGELFF. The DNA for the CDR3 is TGCAGTGCTAGAGATATCGGTACCGGGGAGCTGTTTTTT.

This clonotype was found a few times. CDR3 in amino acids: CASSQAEGMHTEAFF. DNA of the CDR3: TGTGCCAGCAGCCAAGCTGAAGGGATGCACACTGAAGCTTTCTTT. V and J are TRBV11-2 and TRBJ1-1; D not resolved. Trimming removed 5 bases from V and 3 bases from J, with 16 bases in between. CDR3 length: 15 amino acids. In germline, CDR1 is SGHAT, CDR2 FQNNGV.

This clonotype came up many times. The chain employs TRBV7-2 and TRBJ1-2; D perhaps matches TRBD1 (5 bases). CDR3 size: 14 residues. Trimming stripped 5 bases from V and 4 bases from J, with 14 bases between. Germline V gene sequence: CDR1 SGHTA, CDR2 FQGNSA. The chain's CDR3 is CASSPPGRSYGYTF. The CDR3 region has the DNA TGTGCCAGCAGCCCTCCAGGGAGAAGCTATGGCTACACCTTC.

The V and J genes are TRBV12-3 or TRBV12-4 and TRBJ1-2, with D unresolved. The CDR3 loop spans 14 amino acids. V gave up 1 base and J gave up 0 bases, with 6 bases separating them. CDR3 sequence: CASSLGPSNYGYTF. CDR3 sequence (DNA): TGTGCCAGCAGTTTAGGTCCATCTAACTATGGCTACACCTTC.

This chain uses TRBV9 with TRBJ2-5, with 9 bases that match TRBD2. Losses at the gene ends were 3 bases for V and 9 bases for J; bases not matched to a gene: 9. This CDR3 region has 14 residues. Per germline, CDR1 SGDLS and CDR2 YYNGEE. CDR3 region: CASSDGGSSGAQYF. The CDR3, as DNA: TGTGCCAGCAGCGACGGGGGTTCTAGCGGGGCCCAGTACTTC.

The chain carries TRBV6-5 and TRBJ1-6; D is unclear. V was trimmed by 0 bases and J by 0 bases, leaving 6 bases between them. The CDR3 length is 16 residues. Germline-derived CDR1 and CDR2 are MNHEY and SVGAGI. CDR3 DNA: TGTGCCAGCAGTTACTCTCAGAGCTCCTATAATTCACCCCTCCACTTT. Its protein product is CASSYSQSSYNSPLHF.

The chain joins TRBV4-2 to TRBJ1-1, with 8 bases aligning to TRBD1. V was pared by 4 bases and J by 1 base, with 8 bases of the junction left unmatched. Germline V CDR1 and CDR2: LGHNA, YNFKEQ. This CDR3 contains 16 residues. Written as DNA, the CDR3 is TGTGCCAGCAGCCCTCTGGACAGGGAACCGAACACTGAAGCTTTCTTT. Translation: CASSPLDREPNTEAFF.

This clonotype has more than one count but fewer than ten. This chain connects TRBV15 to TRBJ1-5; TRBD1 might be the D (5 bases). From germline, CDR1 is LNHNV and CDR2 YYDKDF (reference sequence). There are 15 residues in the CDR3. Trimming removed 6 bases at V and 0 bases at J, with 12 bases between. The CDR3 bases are TGTGCCACCAGGGACCAGGGAAATAGCAATCAGCCCCAGCATTTT. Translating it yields CATRDQGNSNQPQHF.

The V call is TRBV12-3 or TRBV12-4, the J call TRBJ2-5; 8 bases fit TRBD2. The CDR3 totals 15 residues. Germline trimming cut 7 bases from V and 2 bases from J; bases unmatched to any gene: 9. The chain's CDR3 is CASMLRGTRQETQYF. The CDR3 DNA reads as TGTGCCAGCATGCTAAGGGGGACTAGGCAAGAGACCCAGTACTTC.

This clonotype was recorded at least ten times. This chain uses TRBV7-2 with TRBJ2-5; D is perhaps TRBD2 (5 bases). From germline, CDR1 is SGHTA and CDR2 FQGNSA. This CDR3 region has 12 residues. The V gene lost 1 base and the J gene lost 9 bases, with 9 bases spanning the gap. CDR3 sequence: CASSLVLEAQYF. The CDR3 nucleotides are TGTGCCAGCAGCTTAGTTTTGGAGGCCCAGTACTTC.

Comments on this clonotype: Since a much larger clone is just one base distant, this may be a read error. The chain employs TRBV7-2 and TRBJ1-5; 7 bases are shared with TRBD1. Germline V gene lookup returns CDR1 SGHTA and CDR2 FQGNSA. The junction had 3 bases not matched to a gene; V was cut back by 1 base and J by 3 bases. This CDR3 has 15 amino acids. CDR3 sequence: CASSLGGQFNQPQHF. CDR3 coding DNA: TGTGCCAGCAGCTTAGGGGGACAGTTCAATCAGCCCCAGCATTTT.

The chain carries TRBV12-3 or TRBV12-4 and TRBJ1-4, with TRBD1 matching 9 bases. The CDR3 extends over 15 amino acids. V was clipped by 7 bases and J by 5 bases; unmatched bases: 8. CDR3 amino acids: CASIKTGTGNEKLFF. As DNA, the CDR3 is TGTGCCAGCATCAAAACCGGGACAGGGAATGAAAAACTGTTTTTT.

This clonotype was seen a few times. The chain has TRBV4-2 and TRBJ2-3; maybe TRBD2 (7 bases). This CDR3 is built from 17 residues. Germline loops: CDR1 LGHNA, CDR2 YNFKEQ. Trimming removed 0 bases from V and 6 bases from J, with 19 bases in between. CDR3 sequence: CASSQDLGRGGLDTQYF. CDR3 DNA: TGTGCCAGCAGCCAAGATCTGGGGAGGGGGGGTCTGGATACGCAGTATTTT.

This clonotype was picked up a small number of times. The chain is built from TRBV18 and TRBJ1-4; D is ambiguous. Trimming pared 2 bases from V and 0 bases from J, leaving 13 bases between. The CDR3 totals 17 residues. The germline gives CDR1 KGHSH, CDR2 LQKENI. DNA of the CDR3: TGTGCCAGCTCACCATCCGCGAGGAGCCCAACTAATGAAAAACTGTTTTTT. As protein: CASSPSARSPTNEKLFF.

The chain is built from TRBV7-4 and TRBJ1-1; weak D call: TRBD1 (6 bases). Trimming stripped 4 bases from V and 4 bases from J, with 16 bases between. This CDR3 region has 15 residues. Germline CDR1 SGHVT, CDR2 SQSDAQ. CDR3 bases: TGTGCCAGCAGCTACGGACAGTTCGGGGGCACTGAAGCTTTCTTT. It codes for CASSYGQFGGTEAFF.

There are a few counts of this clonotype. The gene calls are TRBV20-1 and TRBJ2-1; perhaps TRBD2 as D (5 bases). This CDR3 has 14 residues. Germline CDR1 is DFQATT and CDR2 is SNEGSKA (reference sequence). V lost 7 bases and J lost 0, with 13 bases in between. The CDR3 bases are TGCAGTGTTGATACGGGGAGCTCCTACAATGAGCAGTTCTTC. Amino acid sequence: CSVDTGSSYNEQFF.

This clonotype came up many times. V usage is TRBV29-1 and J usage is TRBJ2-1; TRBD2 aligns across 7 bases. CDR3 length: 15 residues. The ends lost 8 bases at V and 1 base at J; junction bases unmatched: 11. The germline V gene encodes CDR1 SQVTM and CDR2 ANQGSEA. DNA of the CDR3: TGCAGCTTTGGCCAGCGGGAAAGGTCCTACAATGAGCAGTTCTTC. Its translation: CSFGQRERSYNEQFF.

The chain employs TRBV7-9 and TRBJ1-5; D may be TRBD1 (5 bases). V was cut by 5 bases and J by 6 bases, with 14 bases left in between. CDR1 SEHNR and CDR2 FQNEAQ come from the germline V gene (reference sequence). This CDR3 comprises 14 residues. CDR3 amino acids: CASSPARAVQPQHF. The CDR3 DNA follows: TGTGCCAGCAGCCCCGCCAGGGCGGTTCAGCCCCAGCATTTT.

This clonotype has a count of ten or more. CDR3 loop: CASSLGTGDYNEQFF. The CDR3 DNA reads as TGTGCCAGCAGCTTAGGGACAGGGGATTACAATGAGCAGTTCTTC. This chain links TRBV7-2 with TRBJ2-1; 9 nucleotides align to TRBD1. Germline V gives CDR1 SGHTA, CDR2 FQGNSA. The CDR3 is 15 residues long. V trimming: 1 base; J trimming: 4 bases; junction bases outside the gene matches: 2.

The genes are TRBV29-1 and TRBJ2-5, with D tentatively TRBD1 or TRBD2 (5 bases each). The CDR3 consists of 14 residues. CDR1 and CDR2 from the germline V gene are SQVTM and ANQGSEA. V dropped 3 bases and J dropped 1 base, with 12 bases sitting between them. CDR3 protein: CSVEGPEPQETQYF. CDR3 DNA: TGCAGCGTTGAGGGACCGGAGCCCCAAGAGACCCAGTACTTC.

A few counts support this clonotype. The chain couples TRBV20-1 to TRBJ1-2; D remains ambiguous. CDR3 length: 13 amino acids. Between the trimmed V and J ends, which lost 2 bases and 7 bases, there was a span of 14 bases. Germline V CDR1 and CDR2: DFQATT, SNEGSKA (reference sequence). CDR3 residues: CSARFRTGGGYTF. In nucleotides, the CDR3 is TGCAGTGCTAGATTTAGGACGGGCGGTGGCTACACCTTC.

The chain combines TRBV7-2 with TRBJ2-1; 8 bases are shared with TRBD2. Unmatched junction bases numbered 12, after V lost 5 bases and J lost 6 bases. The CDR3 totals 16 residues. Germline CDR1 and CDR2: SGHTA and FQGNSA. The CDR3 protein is CASSLVARGGPNEQFF. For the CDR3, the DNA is TGTGCCAGCAGCCTCGTTGCTCGGGGGGGTCCCAATGAGCAGTTCTTC.

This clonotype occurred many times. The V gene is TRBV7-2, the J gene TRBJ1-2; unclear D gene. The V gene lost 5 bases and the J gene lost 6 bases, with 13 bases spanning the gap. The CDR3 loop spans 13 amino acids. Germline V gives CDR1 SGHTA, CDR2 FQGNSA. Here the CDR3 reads CASSPPFIDGYTF. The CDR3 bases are TGTGCCAGCAGCCCACCCTTTATCGATGGCTACACCTTC.

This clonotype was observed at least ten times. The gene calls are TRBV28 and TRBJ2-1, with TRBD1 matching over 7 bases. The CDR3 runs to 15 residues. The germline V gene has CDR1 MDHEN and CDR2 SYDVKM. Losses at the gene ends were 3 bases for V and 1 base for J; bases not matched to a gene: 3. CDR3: CASSFGTESYNEQFF. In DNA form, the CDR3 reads TGTGCCAGCAGTTTCGGGACAGAGTCCTACAATGAGCAGTTCTTC.

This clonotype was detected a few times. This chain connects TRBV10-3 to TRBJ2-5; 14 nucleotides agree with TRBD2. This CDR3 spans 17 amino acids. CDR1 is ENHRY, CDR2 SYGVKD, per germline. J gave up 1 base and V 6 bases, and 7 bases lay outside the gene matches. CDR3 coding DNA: TGTGCCATCAGGGCGACTAGCGGGGGGGCCCTCCAAGAGACCCAGTACTTC. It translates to CAIRATSGGALQETQYF.

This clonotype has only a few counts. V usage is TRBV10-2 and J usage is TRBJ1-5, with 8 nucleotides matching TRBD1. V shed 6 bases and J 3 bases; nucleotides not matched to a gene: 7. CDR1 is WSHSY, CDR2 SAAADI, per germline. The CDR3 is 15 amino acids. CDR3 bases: TGCGCCAGCAGGGAAGGACAGGGATTCAATCAGCCCCAGCATTTT. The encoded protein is CASREGQGFNQPQHF.

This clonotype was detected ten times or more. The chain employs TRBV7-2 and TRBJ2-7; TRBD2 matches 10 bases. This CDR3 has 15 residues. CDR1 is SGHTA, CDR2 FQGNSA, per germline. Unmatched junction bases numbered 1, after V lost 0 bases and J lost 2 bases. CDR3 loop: CASSLASGGAYEQYF. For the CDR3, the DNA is TGTGCCAGCAGCTTAGCCAGCGGGGGGGCCTACGAGCAGTACTTC.